Each of the 21 T cell receptor beta chains below was sequenced from the same sample in a study of blood T cells in healthy people across ages. Primers used in a second PCR of roughly 6 to 12 cycles were a sample-barcoded 5' primer and a J-beta primer mix. TCRdb reprocessed the 5' RACE reads via MiXCR and lists one record per CDR3 protein. Of fewer than 2,000,000 distinct CDR3 sequences listed, approximately 40% are singletons. The material sequenced was blood. The receptors come from a human donor in good health.

This clonotype came up a few times. This sequence joins TRBV5-1 and TRBJ1-6; D might be TRBD1 (5 bases). V dropped 1 base and J dropped 9 bases, with 20 bases sitting between them. Germline assignment: CDR1 SGHRS and CDR2 YFSETQ. CDR3 length: 17 residues. The CDR3, as DNA: TGCGCCAGCAGCTTGCCCGGCGGAGACAGCATTATTTCACCCCTCCACTTT. The encoded protein is CASSLPGGDSIISPLHF.

This clonotype has a handful of counts. CDR3 loop: CSVAAGHRQETQYF. CDR3 in DNA: TGCAGCGTTGCCGCGGGACATAGACAAGAGACCCAGTACTTC. V gene TRBV29-1 combines with J gene TRBJ2-5; TRBD1 or TRBD2 may be the D gene (6 bases each). The CDR3 is 14 residues long. The germline CDR1 and CDR2 sequences are SQVTM and ANQGSEA. Trimming shortened V by 4 bases and J by 2 bases, and 14 bases separated the two germline ends. The variable domain in full, completed from reference TRBV29-1 and TRBJ2-5, reads SAVISQKPSRDICQRGTSLTIQCQVDSQVTMMFWYRQQPGQSLTLIATANQGSEATYESGFVIDKFPISRPNLTFSTLTVSNMSPEDSSIYLCSVAAGHRQETQYFGPGTRLLVL.

As concerns this clonotype: This likely comes from a read error, as the CDR3 has no conserved phenylalanine or tryptophan at its end. This chain connects TRBV4-1 to TRBJ2-1; D call uncertain. CDR3 length: 13 residues. Trimming left V 4 bases short and J 4 bases short, with 8 bases between. Germline CDR1 is MGHRA and CDR2 is YSYEKL. Here the CDR3 reads CASSPSVYNEQFL. CDR3 sequence (DNA): TGCGCCAGCAGCCCGTCAGTTTACAATGAGCAGTTCTTA.

The CDR3 protein is CASSLGSGGLLKPSTDTQYF. The CDR3 DNA reads TGTGCCAGCAGCTTAGGTAGCGGGGGACTCCTAAAACCTAGCACAGATACGCAGTATTTT. This rearrangement joins TRBV11-2 to TRBJ2-3; 9 bases are a match to TRBD2. Losses at the gene ends were 1 base for V and 0 bases for J; bases not matched to a gene: 14. The CDR3 loop spans 20 amino acids. CDR1 and CDR2 from the germline V gene are SGHAT and FQNNGV.

This clonotype came up a few times. This chain links TRBV20-1 with TRBJ2-1; D may be TRBD2 (6 bases). With 2 bases removed from V and 8 bases from J, the gap between germline ends came to 19 bases. Germline V gene data show CDR1 as DFQATT and CDR2 as SNEGSKA (reference sequence). This CDR3 is built from 15 residues. CDR3: CSARSLGLMSDEQFF. CDR3 in DNA: TGCAGTGCTAGATCCTTGGGACTTATGTCGGATGAGCAGTTCTTC.

The V and J genes are TRBV15 and TRBJ1-2, with D uncertain. Germline V gives CDR1 LNHNV, CDR2 YYDKDF (reference sequence). V was clipped by 0 bases and J by 3 bases, with 8 bases between them. The CDR3 runs to 14 residues. CDR3 sequence (DNA): TGTGCCACCAGCAGAGATTTGGCAGACTATGGCTACACCTTC. Translating it yields CATSRDLADYGYTF.

This clonotype has only a few counts. CDR3 sequence (DNA): TGTGCCATCAGTGATCAGGGGCTGAACTATGGCTACACCTTC. Amino acid sequence: CAISDQGLNYGYTF. The chain links TRBV10-3 to TRBJ1-2, with D maybe TRBD1 (6 bases). Germline V gene lookup returns CDR1 ENHRY and CDR2 SYGVKD. Trimming cost V 3 bases and J 2 bases, with 10 bases left between them. This CDR3 is built from 14 residues.

The V call is TRBV11-2, the J call TRBJ2-2; D possibly corresponds to TRBD1 (6 bases). The V gene lost 4 bases and the J gene lost 5 bases, with 11 bases spanning the gap. Germline assignment: CDR1 SGHAT and CDR2 FQNNGV. This CDR3 comprises 14 residues. In nucleotides, the CDR3 is TGTGCCAGCAGCTCCCGAGGGACAACCGGGGAGCTGTTTTTT. Encoded protein: CASSSRGTTGELFF. Drawing the rest from reference TRBV11-2 and TRBJ2-2, the complete variable domain is EAGVAQSPRYKIIEKRQSVAFWCNPISGHATLYWYQQILGQGPKLLIQFQNNGVVDDSQLPKDRFSAERLKGVDSTLKIQPAKLEDSAVYLCASSSRGTTGELFFGEGSRLTVL.

This CDR3 reads CASSPGRKPSYEQYF. CDR3 DNA: TGTGCCAGCAGTCCCGGGAGGAAGCCCTCCTACGAGCAGTACTTC. The V call is TRBV5-6, the J call TRBJ2-7; 7 bases map to TRBD2. This CDR3 spans 15 amino acids. J was trimmed by 0 bases and V by 5 bases; bases with no gene match: 8. Germline V gives CDR1 SGHDT, CDR2 YYEEEE.

V gene TRBV20-1 combines with J gene TRBJ2-5; 9 bases agree with TRBD2. Germline trimming cut 3 bases from V and 3 bases from J; bases unmatched to any gene: 5. Germline V CDR1 and CDR2: DFQATT, SNEGSKA (reference sequence). This CDR3 spans 14 amino acids. CDR3: CSARISGREETQYF. For the CDR3, the DNA is TGCAGTGCTAGGATTAGCGGGAGAGAAGAGACCCAGTACTTC.

A few counts support this clonotype. The chain employs TRBV7-2 and TRBJ2-3, with 7 nucleotides matching TRBD1. The CDR3 is 14 residues long. V lost 8 bases to trimming and J lost 2 bases; unmatched junction nucleotides: 7. Germline CDR1 is SGHTA and CDR2 is FQGNSA. The CDR3 nucleotides are TGTGCCAGCCAGACAGGGCTCAACACAGATACGCAGTATTTT. It encodes CASQTGLNTDTQYF.

This chain joins TRBV18 and TRBJ2-1; 7 bases line up with TRBD2. Trimming at V came to 4 bases and at J to 13 bases, leaving 10 bases not matched to a gene. Germline loops: CDR1 KGHSH, CDR2 LQKENI. The CDR3 is 13 residues long. The CDR3 loop reads CASSQLRRETQFF. The CDR3, as DNA: TGTGCCAGCTCACAACTAAGGCGGGAGACCCAGTTCTTC.

Regarding this clonotype: The junction does not match germline at one end; this may be a read error. This chain joins TRBV7-2 and TRBJ2-3; possibly TRBD2 for D (6 bases). The CDR3 totals 17 residues. From germline, CDR1 is SGHTA and CDR2 FQGNSA. In nucleotides, the CDR3 is TGTGCTAGCAGCCCCCCGGAGGGGCTTTTAGGGAGAGGTACGCAGTATTTT. It yields the protein CASSPPEGLLGRGTQYF.

As concerns this clonotype: A clone one base away is much larger, so this may be a read error. The chain combines TRBV29-1 with TRBJ2-1; no firm D call. Trimming pared 3 bases from V and 13 bases from J, leaving 13 bases between. Germline V gives CDR1 SQVTM, CDR2 ANQGSEA. The CDR3 loop spans 11 amino acids. The CDR3 DNA is TGCAGCGTTGATACGTTGGAGACCCAGTTCTTC. Amino acids: CSVDTLETQFF.

The rearrangement links TRBV4-3 to TRBJ1-2, with a possible D match to TRBD1 (6 bases). Germline CDR1 LGHNA, CDR2 YSLEER. This CDR3 is built from 16 residues. Trimming removed 3 bases from V and 4 bases from J, with 18 bases in between. CDR3 protein: CASSQALNREAYGYTF. For the CDR3, the DNA is TGCGCCAGCAGCCAGGCTCTCAACAGGGAGGCCTATGGCTACACCTTC.

This clonotype appeared a few times. The chain couples TRBV9 to TRBJ2-5; D possibly uses TRBD1 or TRBD2 (5 bases each). Germline V CDR1 and CDR2: SGDLS, YYNGEE. This CDR3 spans 12 amino acids. V was cut by 2 bases and J by 4 bases, with 6 bases left in between. In DNA form, the CDR3 reads TGTGCCAGCAGCGTGAGGGGAGAGACCCAGTACTTC. It encodes CASSVRGETQYF.

This clonotype was picked up a small number of times. The V and J genes are TRBV4-2 and TRBJ2-1; D gene ambiguous. Germline V gene sequence: CDR1 LGHNA, CDR2 YNFKEQ. Trimming took 0 bases from V and 7 from J, leaving 16 bases between them. This CDR3 has 16 residues. The DNA for the CDR3 is TGTGCCAGCAGCCAAGATCTCGCGAATCGGGTAAATGAGCAGTTCTTC. This codes for CASSQDLANRVNEQFF.

The chain carries TRBV20-1 and TRBJ2-1; D unresolved. Trimming cost V 5 bases and J 8 bases, with 16 bases left between them. CDR3 length equals 13 residues. The germline CDR1 and CDR2 sequences are DFQATT and SNEGSKA (reference sequence). CDR3 amino acids: CSAQDPPIDEQFF. In DNA form, the CDR3 reads TGCAGTGCTCAGGACCCCCCGATTGATGAGCAGTTCTTC.

CDR3 amino acids: CASSLSQEHIQYF. CDR3 DNA sequence: TGTGCCAGCAGCTTATCTCAGGAACACATTCAGTACTTC. This chain joins TRBV7-2 and TRBJ2-4; no definite D call. The CDR3 contains 13 residues. Trimming pared 2 bases from V and 8 bases from J, leaving 10 bases between. The germline CDR1 and CDR2 sequences are SGHTA and FQGNSA.

This clonotype was detected once. J is TRBJ2-3 and V is TRBV6-1, with 8 bases fitting TRBD2. Trimming removed 7 bases from V and 1 base from J; junction bases left unmatched: 7. Per germline, CDR1 MNHNS and CDR2 SASEGT. The CDR3 extends over 15 amino acids. The CDR3 region is CASILSGVRTDTQYF. The CDR3 DNA reads TGTGCCAGCATCCTTAGCGGGGTCCGCACAGATACGCAGTATTTT.

The chain has TRBV5-1 and TRBJ2-1, with TRBD1 matching 8 bases. J lost 8 bases, V lost 1 base, and 5 bases had no gene match. There are 14 residues in the CDR3. Germline-derived CDR1 and CDR2 are SGHRS and YFSETQ. The CDR3 here is CASSLTGGMDEQFF. The CDR3 DNA sequence: TGCGCCAGCAGCTTGACAGGGGGGATGGATGAGCAGTTCTTC.